This TCR beta chain appears in the sequencing data of a study of response to subunit inactivated influenza vaccine. TCRdb recomputed calls from the RT-PCR reads with MiXCR, one row per CDR3 protein. The sample consists of just under 550,000 distinct CDR3 sequences, roughly a quarter of them appearing once. This CDR3 comprises 11 residues. Germline assignment: CDR1 SGHVS and CDR2 FQNEAQ. Trimming cost V 5 bases and J 6 bases, with 8 bases left between them. These sequences were also reported in another study, on T cells expressing NK-cell markers. That work adds: Researchers built TCR beta cDNA using 5'RACE template switching with UMIs.

The chain is built from TRBV7-8 and TRBJ2-7; D is unresolved. This sequence was found in a man in his fifties or sixties who received an inactivated influenza vaccine. The source was CD4+ T cells sorted from PBMCs, collected 11 to 12 days after vaccination. The CDR3 protein is CASSPSIEQYF. In DNA form, the CDR3 reads TGTGCCAGCAGCCCTAGTATCGAGCAGTACTTC. Full variable domain (remainder filled in from reference TRBV7-8 and TRBJ2-7): GAGVSQSPRYKVAKRGQDVALRCDPISGHVSLFWYQQALGQGPEFLTYFQNEAQLDKSGLPSDRFFAERPEGSVSTLKIQRTQQEDSAVYLCASSPSIEQYFGPGTRLTVT.